This TCR beta chain comes out of a study of cytomegalovirus exposure and HLA in healthy donors. General observations from the study: Links to common viral pathogens appeared, in a later analysis, for several of the most significant clusters. TCR beta chains numbering some 160 were designated cytomegalovirus-associated.

Researchers ran the PCR with 60 Vbeta and 13 Jbeta primers. How the authors handled the data: In a later analysis, 80 million to 100 million unique TCR beta chains included roughly 11 million shared by two or more donors. The table came from immunoSEQ multiplex PCR; TCRdb's copy has only in-frame clones and leaves some out. D and trimming come from the DNA, and the V and J calls and clone size come from that table. The data contain about 190,000 clones, 75% to 80% of them seen just once; the ten biggest clones take up 11% to 15%. Remarks on this clone: No antigen is known for it.

CDR3 size: 16 residues. The ends were cut back, 3 bases at V and 2 bases at J, with 11 bases in the middle. Germline V lookup: CDR1 MGHDK, CDR2 SYGVNS. Source material: PBMCs. The chain recombines TRBV25-1 with TRBJ2-6; perhaps TRBD1 as D (6 bases). The receptor's source is a woman between 25 and 40 years old in good health and CMV-seropositive. The CDR3 region is CASSEGKGAGANVLTF. The CDR3 DNA sequence: TGTGCCAGCAGTGAGGGGAAGGGGGCTGGGGCCAACGTCCTGACTTTC.